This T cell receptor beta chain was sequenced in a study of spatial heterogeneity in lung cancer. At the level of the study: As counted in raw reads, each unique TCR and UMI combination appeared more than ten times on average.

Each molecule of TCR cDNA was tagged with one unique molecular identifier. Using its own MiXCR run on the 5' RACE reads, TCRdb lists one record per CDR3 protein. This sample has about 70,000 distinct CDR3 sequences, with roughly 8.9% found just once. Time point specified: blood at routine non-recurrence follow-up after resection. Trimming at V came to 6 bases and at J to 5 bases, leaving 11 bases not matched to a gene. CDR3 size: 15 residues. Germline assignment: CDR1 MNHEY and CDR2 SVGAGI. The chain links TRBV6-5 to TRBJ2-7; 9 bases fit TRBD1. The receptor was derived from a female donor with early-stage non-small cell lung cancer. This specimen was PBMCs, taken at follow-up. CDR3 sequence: CASSPPTGGKDEQYF. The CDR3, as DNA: TGTGCCAGCAGCCCTCCGACAGGGGGAAAAGACGAGCAGTACTTC.